This is a list of T cell receptor beta chains from one sample in a study of shared clonotypes between healthy human individuals. Profiling relied on immunoSEQ multiplex PCR, and the TCRdb table lists in-frame clones only, not all of them. Among about 1 million clones listed, around 76% were seen once. The sample comprised memory CD4+ T cells sorted from blood. The receptor set was obtained from a young man in good health. The CDR3 runs from the conserved cysteine through the conserved F or W. The D gene is left open where the match is weak.

>TRBJ2-2|NA|TRBV19
CASNGAANTGELFF
>TRBJ1-4|NA|TRBV7-9
CASSPLETWGEKLFF
>TRBJ2-7|TRBD1|TRBV6-1
CASKTGTGGAYEQYF
>TRBJ2-3|NA|TRBV9
CASSVGQFTDTQYF
>TRBJ2-5|NA|TRBV10-3
CAIGDSGPETQYF
>TRBJ2-7|TRBD1|TRBV10-3
CAISADRGREQYF
>TRBJ2-5|NA|TRBV5-6
CASSRGLGAETQYF
>TRBJ2-3|TRBD2|TRBV5-1
CASSRTSGGTDTQYF
>TRBJ2-2|NA|TRBV2
CASSDYRQLNTGELFF
>TRBJ2-1|NA|TRBV14
CASSQEGAHEQFF
>TRBJ2-2|TRBD1|TRBV6-6
CASSYDRGSGELFF
>TRBJ2-1|TRBD2|TRBV19
CASSIRAGGNQFF
>TRBJ1-5|TRBD1|TRBV2
CASRRTGYSNQPQHF
>TRBJ2-2|NA|TRBV2
CASSEQNTGELFF
>TRBJ1-2|TRBD1|TRBV5-4
CASSVDRGNYGYTF
>TRBJ2-1|NA|TRBV12-5
CASGLVLGPRNEQFF
>TRBJ2-7|TRBD2|TRBV7-2
CASSPRLAGSSYEQYF
>TRBJ2-1|NA|TRBV13
CASSTGRDNEQFF
>TRBJ2-1|NA|TRBV2
CASSVKNEQFF
>TRBJ2-7|TRBD2|TRBV7-2
CASSPGTSGNEQYF
>TRBJ1-3|NA|TRBV30
CAWGQSGNTIYF
>TRBJ1-2|NA|TRBV4-3
CASSQEAGLGIGYTF
>TRBJ2-7|NA|TRBV19
CASSPQRGSGYEQYF
>TRBJ1-2|TRBD1|TRBV25-1
CASRRTGHYGYTF
>TRBJ2-2|TRBD2|TRBV9
CASSAGLAGGIRTGELFF
>TRBJ1-2|NA|TRBV7-2
CASSYSYGYTF
>TRBJ2-4|NA|TRBV12-1
CASSFEEGCAFHAKNIQYF
>TRBJ1-4|NA|TRBV6-4
CASSATGGGGEKLFF
>TRBJ2-4|NA|TRBV5-4
CASSLGQITSGRNIQYF
>TRBJ2-7|NA|TRBV11-2
CASSSPAGEQYF
>TRBJ2-3|NA|TRBV28
CASSLLAGYAHTQYF
>TRBJ1-5|NA|TRBV2
CASTATGFSNQPQHF
>TRBJ1-2|NA|TRBV6-6
CASSAGGGYTF
>TRBJ2-5|TRBD2|TRBV7-7
CASSFTSGTEETQYF
>TRBJ1-3|TRBD1|TRBV7-2
CASSLAVQGAAGNTIYF
>TRBJ2-7|NA|TRBV7-2
CASSWDHLSYEQYF
>TRBJ1-4|NA|TRBV5-3
CARSPYGSNEKLFF
>TRBJ2-5|NA|TRBV12-2
CASRWTSGQETQYF
>TRBJ2-3|TRBD2|TRBV5-1
CASLLGGRITDTQYF
>TRBJ1-1|NA|TRBV14
CASSQGAWRAFF